This T cell receptor beta chain came from a study of blood T cell repertoires in COVID-19. Study-wide context: PBMCs, B-cell-depleted T cells, or T cells were the source of the cDNA or gDNA that made up the material.

This clone is a singleton in its sample. J was trimmed by 6 bases and V by 10 bases; bases with no gene match: 11. Per germline, CDR1 SNHLY and CDR2 FYNNEI. The CDR3 sequence is 13 residues long. TCRdb's table, derived via immunoSEQ multiplex PCR, lists solely in-frame clones and lacks some. The table lists around 320,000 clones, roughly 85% of them singletons. This sequence joins TRBV2 and TRBJ1-2; the match to TRBD1 covers 7 bases. This sequence was found in a human donor in a cohort sampled during active COVID-19. Sequences were obtained from peripheral blood. The CDR3: CAIRRDRAHGYTF. CDR3 DNA sequence: TGTGCCATCAGACGCGACAGGGCGCATGGCTACACCTTC.